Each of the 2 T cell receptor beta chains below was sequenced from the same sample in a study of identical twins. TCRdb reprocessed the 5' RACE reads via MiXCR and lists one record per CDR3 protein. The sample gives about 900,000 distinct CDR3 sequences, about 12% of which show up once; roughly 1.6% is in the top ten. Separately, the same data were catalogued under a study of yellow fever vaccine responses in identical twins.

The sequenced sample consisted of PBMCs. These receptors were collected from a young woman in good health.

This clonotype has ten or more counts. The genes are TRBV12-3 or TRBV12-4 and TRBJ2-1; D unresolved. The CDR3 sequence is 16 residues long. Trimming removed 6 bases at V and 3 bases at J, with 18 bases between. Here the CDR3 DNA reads TGTGCCAGCAGCTCCCCTCGGCAGGCCTACTACAATGAGCAGTTCTTC. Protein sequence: CASSSPRQAYYNEQFF.

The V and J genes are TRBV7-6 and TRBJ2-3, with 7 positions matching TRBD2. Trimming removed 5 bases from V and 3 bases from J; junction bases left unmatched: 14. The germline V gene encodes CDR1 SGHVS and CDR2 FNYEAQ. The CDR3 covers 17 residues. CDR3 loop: CASSTLLARPKTDTQYF. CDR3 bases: TGTGCCAGCAGCACCTTACTAGCGAGACCCAAAACAGATACGCAGTATTTT.